This T cell receptor (beta chain) appears in the sequencing data of a study of cytomegalovirus exposure and HLA in healthy donors. Study findings and constraints: Later analysis revealed greater clonal expansion in HLA-associated TCR beta chains than in equally common others. Investigators reported 150 to 200 TCR beta chains as tied to cytomegalovirus.

This clone was observed a few times. Its specificity is unknown. The CDR3 runs to 14 residues. Trimming shortened V by 1 base and J by 5 bases, and 11 bases separated the two germline ends. Germline V lookup: CDR1 SGHDN, CDR2 FVKESK. Primers: 60 Vbeta forward and 13 Jbeta reverse. Clones were read by immunoSEQ multiplex PCR, and TCRdb kept only the in-frame ones, dropping some. The table has roughly 62,000 clones, just under 75% seen once; the top ten hold 5.4%. The sample taken for sequencing was PBMCs. The chain combines TRBV14 with TRBJ2-5, with a tentative D call TRBD1 (7 bases). The receptor's source is a woman aged 25 to 45 in good health and CMV-seronegative. The CDR3 reads CASSQAGGRETQYF. The DNA for the CDR3 is TGTGCCAGCAGCCAAGCAGGGGGGCGGGAGACCCAGTACTTC.